These 15 T cell receptor beta chains originate from one sample sequenced in a study of CD8 T cells in ankylosing spondylitis. General study results and limits: Roughly 8 highly homologous variants formed a TCR beta motif that appeared characteristic of ankylosing spondylitis blood.

No antigen is known for these receptors. TCRdb recomputed calls from the 5' RACE reads with MiXCR, one row per CDR3 protein. The repertoire holds under 950,000 distinct CDR3 sequences, with under 20% as singletons. The sample consisted of blood, either unsorted or a sorted T cell fraction (not recorded which). Receptors originate from a male donor with ankylosing spondylitis.

The CDR3 bases are TGTGCCACCAGCGGCAGACTAGCGGCCACAGATACGCAGTATTTT. Translation gives CATSGRLAATDTQYF. The chain carries TRBV15 and TRBJ2-3, with 9 nucleotides matching TRBD2. Germline V gene data show CDR1 as LNHNV and CDR2 as YYDKDF (reference sequence). V was pared by 5 bases and J by 2 bases, with 5 bases of the junction left unmatched. The CDR3 consists of 15 residues.

The rearrangement uses TRBV12-3 or TRBV12-4 and TRBJ2-1; the match to TRBD1 covers 11 bases. After removal of 4 bases from V and 8 bases from J, the junction contained 7 bases not matched to a gene. This CDR3 has 15 amino acids. CDR3 DNA: TGTGCCAGCAGTTCCCCGGACAGGGGGCTCGATGAGCAGTTCTTC. As protein: CASSSPDRGLDEQFF.

This clonotype was counted a few times. This chain links TRBV7-6 with TRBJ2-1; 9 bases are a match to TRBD2. The junction had 7 bases not matched to a gene; V was cut back by 5 bases and J by 2 bases. The CDR3 length is 16 residues. Germline V lookup: CDR1 SGHVS, CDR2 FNYEAQ. CDR3 nucleotides: TGTGCCAGCAGCCTACGACTAGCGGACCCCTACAATGAGCAGTTCTTC. This translates into CASSLRLADPYNEQFF. Supplemented by reference TRBV7-6 and TRBJ2-1, the full variable domain reads GAGVSQSPRYKVTKRGQDVALRCDPISGHVSLYWYRQALGQGPEFLTYFNYEAQQDKSGLPNDRFSAERPEGSISTLTIQRTEQRDSAMYRCASSLRLADPYNEQFFGPGTRLTVL.

This clonotype occurred a few times. The chain carries TRBV20-1 and TRBJ1-1, with D unclear. Looked up from germline, CDR1 is DFQATT and CDR2 is SNEGSKA (reference sequence). V shed 1 base and J shed 1 base, with 16 bases lying between them. The CDR3 contains 16 residues. The CDR3 sequence: CSARGRNALGNTEAFF. The DNA for the CDR3 is TGCAGTGCTAGAGGAAGAAATGCCCTCGGGAACACTGAAGCTTTCTTT.

A few counts support this clonotype. The rearrangement links TRBV20-1 to TRBJ2-7, with D maybe TRBD1 (6 bases). V was cut by 3 bases and J by 6 bases, with 12 bases left in between. The CDR3 loop spans 12 amino acids. Germline lookup yields CDR1 DFQATT and CDR2 SNEGSKA (reference sequence). CDR3 protein: CSARKQGTEQYF. The CDR3 nucleotides are TGCAGTGCTAGGAAACAGGGAACCGAGCAGTACTTC.

This clonotype appeared a few times. This sequence joins TRBV20-1 and TRBJ2-3; 11 nucleotides line up with TRBD2. The CDR3 runs 17 residues. V gave up 4 bases and J gave up 4 bases; unmatched junction bases: 13. Germline V gives CDR1 DFQATT, CDR2 SNEGSKA (reference sequence). The chain's CDR3 is CSATGGLVAGGSDTQYF. CDR3 DNA: TGCAGTGCTACCGGAGGGTTGGTAGCGGGGGGGTCAGATACGCAGTATTTT.

This clonotype was observed a few times. The chain employs TRBV18 and TRBJ2-2, with 8 bases fitting TRBD2. Germline CDR1 and CDR2: KGHSH and LQKENI. The junction had 6 bases not matched to a gene; V was cut back by 3 bases and J by 3 bases. The CDR3 has 16 residues. The CDR3 DNA is TGTGCCAGCTCACCCACAAGCGGGGGCGACACCGGGGAGCTGTTTTTT. Protein sequence: CASSPTSGGDTGELFF.

The rearrangement uses TRBV6-1 and TRBJ1-1; D is perhaps TRBD1 (5 bases). Germline V gives CDR1 MNHNS, CDR2 SASEGT. V shed 3 bases and J shed 6 bases, with 14 bases lying between them. The CDR3 is 14 amino acids. CDR3 bases: TGTGCCAGCAGTGACGAAAGGGGCCGGGCTGAAGCTTTCTTT. Amino acids: CASSDERGRAEAFF.

J is TRBJ2-1 and V is TRBV6-1; TRBD2 aligns across 7 bases. Germline CDR1 is MNHNS and CDR2 is SASEGT. The CDR3 length is 15 residues. V shed 5 bases and J 0 bases; nucleotides not matched to a gene: 4. DNA of the CDR3: TGTGCCAGCAGTACAGGACTAGTCTCCTACAATGAGCAGTTCTTC. Its translation is CASSTGLVSYNEQFF.

This rearrangement joins TRBV5-8 to TRBJ1-1; D is ambiguous. Germline lookup yields CDR1 SGHTS and CDR2 YDEGEE. Trimming removed 6 bases from V and 1 base from J, with 19 bases in between. This CDR3 spans 16 amino acids. The CDR3 protein is CASTGVKGRQNTEAFF. CDR3 DNA: TGTGCCAGCACCGGTGTAAAGGGAAGGCAGAACACTGAAGCTTTCTTT. Filled out from reference TRBV5-8 and TRBJ1-1, the complete variable domain reads EAGVTQSPTHLIKTRGQQATLRCSPISGHTSVYWYQQALGLGLQFLLWYDEGEERNRGNFPPRFSGRQFPNYSSELNVNALELEDSALYLCASTGVKGRQNTEAFFGQGTRLTVV.

This clonotype was seen a few times. This chain joins TRBV12-3 or TRBV12-4 and TRBJ2-4; 9 bases fit TRBD1. Germline trimming cut 6 bases from V and 9 bases from J; bases unmatched to any gene: 6. The length of the CDR3 is 13 residues. The CDR3 region is CASRPTGGGIQYF. The CDR3 nucleotides are TGTGCCAGCAGACCTACAGGGGGCGGCATTCAGTACTTC.

The genes are TRBV7-6 and TRBJ2-5, with 7 nucleotides matching TRBD2. The trim removed 0 bases at V and 4 bases at J, leaving 8 bases unmatched. This CDR3 has 16 residues. Germline CDR1 is SGHVS and CDR2 is FNYEAQ. The CDR3 reads CASSLARAGSGETQYF. CDR3 sequence (DNA): TGTGCCAGCAGCTTAGCGCGAGCGGGGAGTGGAGAGACCCAGTACTTC.

This clonotype was observed a handful of times. The chain has TRBV5-1 and TRBJ2-7, with 10 bases that match TRBD1. After removal of 1 base from V and 2 bases from J, the junction contained 6 bases not matched to a gene. This CDR3 spans 16 amino acids. The germline V gene has CDR1 SGHRS and CDR2 YFSETQ. The CDR3 coding sequence is TGCGCCAGCAGCTTGCTCGGGACAGGGGAGACCTACGAGCAGTACTTC. Residues: CASSLLGTGETYEQYF.

The chain has TRBV9 and TRBJ1-5; 9 bases fit TRBD1. V trimming: 3 bases; J trimming: 5 bases; junction bases outside the gene matches: 6. Per germline, CDR1 SGDLS and CDR2 YYNGEE. The CDR3 length is 15 residues. CDR3 DNA: TGTGCCAGCAGCGAGACAGGGGGAAGCGATCAGCCCCAGCATTTT. Its translation: CASSETGGSDQPQHF.

This clonotype appeared a few times. The chain combines TRBV6-5 with TRBJ2-7, with TRBD1 matching 10 bases. V shed 2 bases, J shed 6 bases, and the junction held 4 bases outside the gene matches. The CDR3 runs 14 residues. CDR1 is MNHEY, CDR2 SVGAGI, per germline. CDR3 in amino acids: CASSYRDRGSEQYF. CDR3 coding DNA: TGTGCCAGCAGTTACCGGGACAGGGGATCCGAGCAGTACTTC.